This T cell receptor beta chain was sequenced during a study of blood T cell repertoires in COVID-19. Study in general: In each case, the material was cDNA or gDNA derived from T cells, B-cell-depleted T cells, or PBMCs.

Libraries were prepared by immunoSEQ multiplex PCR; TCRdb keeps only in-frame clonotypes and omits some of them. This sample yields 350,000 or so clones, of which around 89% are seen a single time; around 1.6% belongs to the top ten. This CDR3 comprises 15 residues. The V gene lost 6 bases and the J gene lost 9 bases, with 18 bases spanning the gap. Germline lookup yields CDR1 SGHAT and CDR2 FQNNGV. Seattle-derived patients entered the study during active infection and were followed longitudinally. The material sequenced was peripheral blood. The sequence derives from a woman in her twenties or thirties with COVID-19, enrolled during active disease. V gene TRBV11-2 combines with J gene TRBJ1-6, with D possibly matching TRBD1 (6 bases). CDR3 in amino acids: CASSYGTLASSPLHF. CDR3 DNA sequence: TGTGCCAGCAGTTACGGGACATTGGCTAGTTCACCCCTCCACTTT.